These 18 T cell receptor beta chains originate from one sample sequenced in a study of Ad26.COV2.S vaccination and SARS-CoV-2 variants. Produced via immunoSEQ multiplex PCR; TCRdb's table is partial and in-frame only. The sample has fewer than 50,000 clones; 83% are singletons. This specimen was peripheral blood, taken after recovery from COVID-19. Receptor source: a human donor who had recovered from COVID-19.

This clone has a handful of counts. The chain employs TRBV5-6 and TRBJ1-2; a possible D gene is TRBD1 (6 bases). Per the germline V gene, CDR1 is SGHDT and CDR2 is YYEEEE. The ends were cut back, 4 bases at V and 8 bases at J, with 15 bases in the middle. This CDR3 comprises 13 residues. The CDR3 here is CASSVDRSPGYTF. In nucleotides, the CDR3 is TGTGCCAGCAGCGTTGACAGGTCTCCCGGCTACACCTTC.

The chain uses TRBV11-2 and TRBJ2-1, with TRBD1 as a possible D gene (5 bases). Trimming removed 5 bases at V and 0 bases at J, with 23 bases between. The CDR3 spans 19 residues. Germline values: CDR1 SGHAT, CDR2 FQNNGV. The CDR3 coding sequence is TGTGCCAGCAGCACGCCTCGCGAAAGGGGCTTGAGCTCCTACAATGAGCAGTTCTTC. Protein: CASSTPRERGLSSYNEQFF.

The chain joins TRBV30 to TRBJ1-2, with 8 bases identical to TRBD1. The CDR3 covers 15 residues. The ends lost 1 base at V and 2 bases at J; junction bases unmatched: 6. The germline CDR1 and CDR2 sequences are GTSNPN and SVGIG (reference sequence). CDR3: CAWSEDRGRNYGYTF. The CDR3 nucleotides are TGTGCCTGGAGTGAAGACAGGGGCCGCAACTATGGCTACACCTTC. The full variable domain, its missing parts supplied by reference TRBV30 and TRBJ1-2, is SQTIHQWPATLVQPVGSPLSLECTVEGTSNPNLYWYRQAAGRGLQLLFYSVGIGQISSEVPQNLSASRPQDRQFILSSKKLLLSDSGFYLCAWSEDRGRNYGYTFGSGTRLTVV.

By share of the sample, this clone is medium-sized (0.01 to 0.1%). This rearrangement joins TRBV7-9 to TRBJ1-3, with 7 bases that match TRBD1. The germline V gene encodes CDR1 SEHNR and CDR2 FQNEAQ (reference sequence). The CDR3 consists of 15 residues. The V gene end was trimmed by 5 bases and the J gene end by 0 bases; junction bases not matched to a gene: 4. The CDR3 loop reads CASSPGQTSGNTIYF. The CDR3 nucleotides are TGTGCCAGCAGCCCGGGACAGACCTCTGGAAACACCATATATTTT.

This clone was seen once. This chain connects TRBV5-1 to TRBJ2-5; D is ambiguous. The CDR3 length is 14 residues. V dropped 0 bases and J dropped 5 bases, with 11 bases sitting between them. Germline-derived CDR1 and CDR2 are SGHRS and YFSETQ. Here the CDR3 reads CASSLEALGETQYF. The CDR3 DNA is TGCGCCAGCAGCTTGGAAGCCTTAGGGGAGACCCAGTACTTC.

CDR3 sequence (DNA): TGTGCCAGCAGCCCAAGCACGACAGGGATCGAGCAGTTCTTC. This gives the protein CASSPSTTGIEQFF. The V and J genes are TRBV11-3 and TRBJ2-1; 7 nucleotides agree with TRBD1. Trimming took 5 bases from V and 10 from J; bases not matched to a gene: 11. Germline V gene lookup returns CDR1 SGHNT and CDR2 YENEEA. The CDR3 spans 14 residues.

The genes are TRBV3-1 (or the pseudogene TRBV3-2) and TRBJ2-1; 9 nucleotides line up with TRBD2. J lost 9 bases, V lost 5 bases, and 8 bases had no gene match. In germline, CDR1 is LGHDT, CDR2 YNNKEL (reference sequence). The CDR3 runs to 14 residues. CDR3 nucleotide sequence: TGTGCCAGCAGCGATAGCGGGGGCCTCGGTGAGCAGTTCTTC. Protein sequence: CASSDSGGLGEQFF.

This clone was detected a few times. The chain combines TRBV10-3 with TRBJ2-3; 7 bases match TRBD2. The CDR3 sequence is 14 residues long. Germline CDR1 reads ENHRY; CDR2 reads SYGVKD. V lost 10 bases, J lost 2 bases, and 9 bases stayed unmatched. This chain's CDR3 is CATGRGRDTDTQYF. The CDR3 bases are TGTGCCACAGGGAGGGGTAGGGACACAGATACGCAGTATTTT.

The chain joins TRBV5-1 to TRBJ2-7; maybe TRBD2 (5 bases). This CDR3 is built from 14 residues. V was cut by 0 bases and J by 4 bases, with 11 bases left in between. CDR1 SGHRS and CDR2 YFSETQ come from the germline V gene. The DNA for the CDR3 is TGCGCCAGCAGCTTGGCAGTGGACTTATACGAGCAGTACTTC. Its translation: CASSLAVDLYEQYF.

This clone was detected only once. The chain carries TRBV5-1 and TRBJ1-1; 9 bases agree with TRBD1. The CDR3 contains 15 residues. After removal of 1 base from V and 1 base from J, the junction contained 2 bases not matched to a gene. CDR1 SGHRS and CDR2 YFSETQ come from the germline V gene. DNA for the CDR3: TGCGCCAGCAGCTTGATGGGACAGGGGAACACTGAAGCTTTCTTT. This translates into CASSLMGQGNTEAFF.

The V gene is TRBV5-1, the J gene TRBJ2-2; 8 bases are a match to TRBD1. This CDR3 contains 18 residues. The ends lost 9 bases at V and 0 bases at J; junction bases unmatched: 16. Germline loops: CDR1 SGHRS, CDR2 YFSETQ. CDR3 coding DNA: TGCGCCATACTTCCGGGACAGGACTTGTTATCGAACACCGGGGAGCTGTTTTTT. Translated, it gives CAILPGQDLLSNTGELFF. Supplemented by reference TRBV5-1 and TRBJ2-2, the full variable domain reads KAGVTQTPRYLIKTRGQQVTLSCSPISGHRSVSWYQQTPGQGLQFLFEYFSETQRNKGNFPGRFSGRQFSNSRSEMNVSTLELGDSALYLCAILPGQDLLSNTGELFFGEGSRLTVL.

V and J are TRBV27 and TRBJ1-5; no reliable D call. V dropped 6 bases and J dropped 2 bases, with 11 bases sitting between them. Germline assignment: CDR1 MNHEY and CDR2 SMNVEV (reference sequence). The CDR3 spans 14 residues. The CDR3 region is CASRPPVGNQPQHF. As DNA, the CDR3 is TGTGCCAGCAGACCCCCTGTAGGCAATCAGCCCCAGCATTTT.

V usage is TRBV29-1 and J usage is TRBJ1-4; 8 bases are a match to TRBD1. V lost 3 bases, J lost 7 bases, and 13 bases stayed unmatched. Germline-derived CDR1 and CDR2 are SQVTM and ANQGSEA. The CDR3 runs to 16 residues. CDR3 sequence (DNA): TGCAGCGTTGAGGGGATTCGTGGACAGGGTGGTGAAAAACTGTTTTTT. It specifies CSVEGIRGQGGEKLFF.

The gene calls are TRBV7-2 and TRBJ1-6; no reliable D call. Deletions cut 5 bases from V and 6 bases from J, with 8 bases between. Germline CDR1 SGHTA, CDR2 FQGNSA. CDR3 length: 13 residues. The CDR3 DNA sequence: TGTGCCAGCAGCCTACAGCTTAATTCACCCCTCCACTTT. Translated, it gives CASSLQLNSPLHF.

V gene TRBV28 combines with J gene TRBJ2-7; 11 nucleotides line up with TRBD2. This CDR3 has 15 residues. Per germline, CDR1 MDHEN and CDR2 SYDVKM. Losses at the gene ends were 7 bases for V and 3 bases for J; bases not matched to a gene: 8. CDR3 sequence reads: CASKPTGLAVYEQYF. CDR3 coding DNA: TGTGCCAGCAAACCCACGGGACTAGCGGTCTACGAGCAGTACTTC.

J is TRBJ2-1 and V is TRBV6-4; possible D gene TRBD1, 5 bases. This CDR3 is 16 amino acids long. The V gene's germline CDR1 is MRHNA and CDR2 SNTAGT. Trimming cost V 1 base and J 0 bases, with 10 bases left between them. CDR3 DNA: TGTGCCAGCAGTGACTTAGGGGCGAGCTCCTACAATGAGCAGTTCTTC. It is translated as CASSDLGASSYNEQFF.

The V gene is TRBV18, the J gene TRBJ1-2; D gene uncertain. Germline CDR1 and CDR2: KGHSH and LQKENI. The V end lost 0 bases, the J end lost 7 bases, and 3 bases lay between the germline ends. The CDR3 is 11 residues long. The CDR3 DNA reads TGTGCCAGCTCACCACCCCCTGGCTACACCTTC. Translation: CASSPPPGYTF.

The chain links TRBV9 to TRBJ1-4; 8 bases line up with TRBD1. V trimming: 0 bases; J trimming: 5 bases; junction bases outside the gene matches: 3. The CDR3 has 15 amino acids. The V gene's germline CDR1 is SGDLS and CDR2 YYNGEE. CDR3 DNA: TGTGCCAGCAGCGTAGGGGACAGGAGGAATGAAAAACTGTTTTTT. Its translation: CASSVGDRRNEKLFF. Looking up the rest from reference TRBV9 and TRBJ1-4 gives the full variable domain: DSGVTQTPKHLITATGQRVTLRCSPRSGDLSVYWYQQSLDQGLQFLIQYYNGEERAKGNILERFSAQQFPDLHSELNLSSLELGDSALYFCASSVGDRRNEKLFFGSGTQLSVL.